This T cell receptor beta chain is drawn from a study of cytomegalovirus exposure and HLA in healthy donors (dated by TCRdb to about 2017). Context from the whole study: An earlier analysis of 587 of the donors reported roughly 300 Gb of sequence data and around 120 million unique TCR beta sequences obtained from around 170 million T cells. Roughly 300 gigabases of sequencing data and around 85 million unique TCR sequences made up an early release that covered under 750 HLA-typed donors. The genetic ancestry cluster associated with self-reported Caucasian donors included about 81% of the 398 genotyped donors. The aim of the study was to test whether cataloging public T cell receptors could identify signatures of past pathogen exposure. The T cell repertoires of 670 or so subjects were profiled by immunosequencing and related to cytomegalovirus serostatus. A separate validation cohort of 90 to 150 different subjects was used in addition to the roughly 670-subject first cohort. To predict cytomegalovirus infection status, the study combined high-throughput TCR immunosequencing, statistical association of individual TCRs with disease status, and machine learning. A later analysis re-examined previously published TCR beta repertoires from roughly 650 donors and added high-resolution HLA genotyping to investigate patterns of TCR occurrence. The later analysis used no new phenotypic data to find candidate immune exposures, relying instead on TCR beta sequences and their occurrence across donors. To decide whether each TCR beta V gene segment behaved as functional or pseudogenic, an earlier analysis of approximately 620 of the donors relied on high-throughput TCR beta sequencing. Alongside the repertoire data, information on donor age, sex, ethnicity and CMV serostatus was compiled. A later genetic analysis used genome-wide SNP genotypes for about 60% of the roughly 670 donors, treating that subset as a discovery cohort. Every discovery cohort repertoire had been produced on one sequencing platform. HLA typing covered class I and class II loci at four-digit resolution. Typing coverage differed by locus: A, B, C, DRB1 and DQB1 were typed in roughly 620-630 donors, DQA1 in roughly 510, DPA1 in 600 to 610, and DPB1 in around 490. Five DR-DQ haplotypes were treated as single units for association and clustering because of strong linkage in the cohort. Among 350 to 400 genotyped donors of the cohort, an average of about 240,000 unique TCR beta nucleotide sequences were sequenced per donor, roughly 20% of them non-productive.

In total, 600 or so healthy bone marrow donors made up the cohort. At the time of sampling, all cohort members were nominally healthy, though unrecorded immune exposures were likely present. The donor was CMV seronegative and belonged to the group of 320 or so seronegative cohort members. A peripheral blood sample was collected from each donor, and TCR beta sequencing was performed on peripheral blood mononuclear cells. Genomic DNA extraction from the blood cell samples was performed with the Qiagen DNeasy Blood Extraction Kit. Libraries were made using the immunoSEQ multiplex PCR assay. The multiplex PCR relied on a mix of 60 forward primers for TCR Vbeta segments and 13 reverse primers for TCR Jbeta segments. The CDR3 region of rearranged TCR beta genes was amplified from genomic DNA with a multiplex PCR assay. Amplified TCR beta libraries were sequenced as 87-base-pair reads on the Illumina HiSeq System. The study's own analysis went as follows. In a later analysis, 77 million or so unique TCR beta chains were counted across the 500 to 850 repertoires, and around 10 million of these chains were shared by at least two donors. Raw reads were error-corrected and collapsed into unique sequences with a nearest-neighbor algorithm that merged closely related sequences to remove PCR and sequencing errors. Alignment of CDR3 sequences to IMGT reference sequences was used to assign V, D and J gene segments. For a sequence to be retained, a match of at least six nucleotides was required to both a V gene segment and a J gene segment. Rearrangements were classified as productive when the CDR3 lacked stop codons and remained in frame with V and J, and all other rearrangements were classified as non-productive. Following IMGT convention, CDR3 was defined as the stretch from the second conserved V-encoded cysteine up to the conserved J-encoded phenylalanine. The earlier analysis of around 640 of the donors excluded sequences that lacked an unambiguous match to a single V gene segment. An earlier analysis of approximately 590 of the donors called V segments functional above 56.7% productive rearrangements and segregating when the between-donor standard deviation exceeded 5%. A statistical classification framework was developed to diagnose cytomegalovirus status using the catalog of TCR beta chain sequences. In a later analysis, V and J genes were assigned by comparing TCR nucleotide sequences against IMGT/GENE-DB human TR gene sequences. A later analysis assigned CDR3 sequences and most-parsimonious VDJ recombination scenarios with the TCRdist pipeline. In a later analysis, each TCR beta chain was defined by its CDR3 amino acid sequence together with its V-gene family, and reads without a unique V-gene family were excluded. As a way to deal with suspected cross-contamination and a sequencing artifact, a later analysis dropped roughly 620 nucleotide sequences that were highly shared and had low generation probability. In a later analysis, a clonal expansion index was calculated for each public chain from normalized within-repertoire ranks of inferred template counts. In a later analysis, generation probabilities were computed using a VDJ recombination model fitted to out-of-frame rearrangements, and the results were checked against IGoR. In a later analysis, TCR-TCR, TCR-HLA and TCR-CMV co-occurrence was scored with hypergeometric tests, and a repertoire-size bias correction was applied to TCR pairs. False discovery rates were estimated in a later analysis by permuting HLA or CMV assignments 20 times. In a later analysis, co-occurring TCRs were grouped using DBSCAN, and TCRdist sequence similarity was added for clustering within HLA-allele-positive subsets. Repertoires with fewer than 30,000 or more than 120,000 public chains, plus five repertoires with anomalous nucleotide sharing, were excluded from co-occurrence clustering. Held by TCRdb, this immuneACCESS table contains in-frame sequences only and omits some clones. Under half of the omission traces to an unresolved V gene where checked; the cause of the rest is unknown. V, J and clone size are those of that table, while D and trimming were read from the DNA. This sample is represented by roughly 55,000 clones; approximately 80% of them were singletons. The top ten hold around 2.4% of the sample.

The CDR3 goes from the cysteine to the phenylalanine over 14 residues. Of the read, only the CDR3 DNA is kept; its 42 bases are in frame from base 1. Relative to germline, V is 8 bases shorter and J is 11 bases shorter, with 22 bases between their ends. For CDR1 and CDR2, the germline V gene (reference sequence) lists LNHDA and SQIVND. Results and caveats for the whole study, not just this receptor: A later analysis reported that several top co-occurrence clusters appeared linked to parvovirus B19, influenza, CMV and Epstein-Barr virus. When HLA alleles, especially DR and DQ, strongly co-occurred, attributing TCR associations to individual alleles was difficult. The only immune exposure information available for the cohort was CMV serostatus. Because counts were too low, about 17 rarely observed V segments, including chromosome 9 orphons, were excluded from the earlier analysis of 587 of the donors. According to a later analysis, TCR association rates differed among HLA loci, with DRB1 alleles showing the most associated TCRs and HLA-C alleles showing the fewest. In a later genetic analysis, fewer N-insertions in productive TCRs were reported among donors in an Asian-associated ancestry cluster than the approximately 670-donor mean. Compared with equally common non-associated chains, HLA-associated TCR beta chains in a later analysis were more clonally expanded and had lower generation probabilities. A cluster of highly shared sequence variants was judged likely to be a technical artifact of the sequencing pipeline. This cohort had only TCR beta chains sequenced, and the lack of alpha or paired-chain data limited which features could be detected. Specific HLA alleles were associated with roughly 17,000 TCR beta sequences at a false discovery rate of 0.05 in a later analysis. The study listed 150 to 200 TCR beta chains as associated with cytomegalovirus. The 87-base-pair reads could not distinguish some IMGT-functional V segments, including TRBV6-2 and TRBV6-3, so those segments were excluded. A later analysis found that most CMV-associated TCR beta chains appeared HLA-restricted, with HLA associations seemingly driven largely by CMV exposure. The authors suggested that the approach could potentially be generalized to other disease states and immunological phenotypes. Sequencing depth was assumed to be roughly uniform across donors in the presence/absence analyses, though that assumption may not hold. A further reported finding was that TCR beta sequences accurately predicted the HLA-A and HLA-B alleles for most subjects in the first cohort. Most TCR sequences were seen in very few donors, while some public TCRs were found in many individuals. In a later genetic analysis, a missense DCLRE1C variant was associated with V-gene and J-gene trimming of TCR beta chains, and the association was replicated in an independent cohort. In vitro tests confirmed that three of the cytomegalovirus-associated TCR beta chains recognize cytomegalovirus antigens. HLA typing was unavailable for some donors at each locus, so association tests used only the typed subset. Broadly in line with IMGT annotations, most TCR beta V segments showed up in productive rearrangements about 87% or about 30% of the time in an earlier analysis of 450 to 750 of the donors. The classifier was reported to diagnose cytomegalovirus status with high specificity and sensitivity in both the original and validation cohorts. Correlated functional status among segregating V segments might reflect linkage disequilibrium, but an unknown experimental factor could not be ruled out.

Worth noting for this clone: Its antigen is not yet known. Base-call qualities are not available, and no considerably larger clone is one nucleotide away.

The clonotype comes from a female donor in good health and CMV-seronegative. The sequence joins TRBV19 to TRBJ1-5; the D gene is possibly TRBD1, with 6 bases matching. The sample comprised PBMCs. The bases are TGTGCCAGTCGACTCGGTGGAACAGGGACGTCCCAGCATTTT. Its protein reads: CASRLGGTGTSQHF. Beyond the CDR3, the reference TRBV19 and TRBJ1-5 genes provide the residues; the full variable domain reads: DGGITQSPKYLFRKEGQNVTLSCEQNLNHDAMYWYRQDPGQGLRLIYYSQIVNDFQKGDIAEGYSVSREKKESFPLTVTSAQKNPTAFYLCASRLGGTGTSQHFGDGTRLSIL.